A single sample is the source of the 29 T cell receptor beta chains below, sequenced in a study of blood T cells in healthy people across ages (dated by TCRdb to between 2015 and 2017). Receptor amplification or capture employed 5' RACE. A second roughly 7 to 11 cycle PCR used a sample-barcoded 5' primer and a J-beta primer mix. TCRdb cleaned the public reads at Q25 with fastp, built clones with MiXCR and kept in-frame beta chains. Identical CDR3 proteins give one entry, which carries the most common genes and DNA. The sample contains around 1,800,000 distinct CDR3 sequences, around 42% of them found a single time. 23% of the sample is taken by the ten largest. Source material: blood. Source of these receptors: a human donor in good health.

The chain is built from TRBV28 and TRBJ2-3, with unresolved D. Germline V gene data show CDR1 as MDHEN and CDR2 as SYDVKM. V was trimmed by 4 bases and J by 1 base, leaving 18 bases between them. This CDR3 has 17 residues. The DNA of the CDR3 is TGTGCCAGCAGTTCCCCCCCGGTTTTGTCGGGCACAGATACGCAGTATTTT. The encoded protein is CASSSPPVLSGTDTQYF.

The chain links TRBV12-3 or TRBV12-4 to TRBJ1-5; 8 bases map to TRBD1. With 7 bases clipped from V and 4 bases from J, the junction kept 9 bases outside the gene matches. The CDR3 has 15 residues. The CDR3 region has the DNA TGTGCCAGCACTCTACAGGGGGTCCTAAATCAGCCCCAGCATTTT. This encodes CASTLQGVLNQPQHF.

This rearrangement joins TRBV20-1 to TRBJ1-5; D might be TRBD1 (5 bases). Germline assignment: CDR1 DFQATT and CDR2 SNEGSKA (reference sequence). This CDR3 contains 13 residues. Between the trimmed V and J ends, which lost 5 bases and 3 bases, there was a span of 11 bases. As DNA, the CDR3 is TGCAGTGCTCCTGGACACAACAATCAGCCCCAGCATTTT. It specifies CSAPGHNNQPQHF.

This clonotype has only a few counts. The CDR3 here is CASSGTTRSTDTQYF. The CDR3 DNA is TGCGCCAGCAGCGGCACGACGAGGTCGACAGATACGCAGTATTTT. The V and J genes are TRBV5-1 and TRBJ2-3; no firm D call. There are 15 residues in the CDR3. The germline V gene encodes CDR1 SGHRS and CDR2 YFSETQ. Deletions cut 4 bases from V and 3 bases from J, with 15 bases between.

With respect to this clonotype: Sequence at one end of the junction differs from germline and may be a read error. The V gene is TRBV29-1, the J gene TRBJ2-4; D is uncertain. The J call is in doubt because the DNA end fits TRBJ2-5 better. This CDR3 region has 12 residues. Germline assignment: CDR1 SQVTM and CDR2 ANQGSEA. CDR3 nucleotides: TGCGGCGTTGAAGACATGTTGGAGACCCAGTACTTC. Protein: CGVEDMLETQYF.

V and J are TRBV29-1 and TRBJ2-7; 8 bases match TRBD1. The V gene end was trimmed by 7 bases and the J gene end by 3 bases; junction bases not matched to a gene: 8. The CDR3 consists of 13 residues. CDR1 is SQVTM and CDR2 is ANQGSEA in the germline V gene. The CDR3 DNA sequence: TGCAGCGCTACAGGGGGTGTTATCTACGAGCAGTACTTC. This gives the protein CSATGGVIYEQYF.

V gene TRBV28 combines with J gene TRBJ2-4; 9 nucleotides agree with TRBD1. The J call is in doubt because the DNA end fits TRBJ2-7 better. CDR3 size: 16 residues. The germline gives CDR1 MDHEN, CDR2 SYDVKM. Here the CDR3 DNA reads TGTGCCAGCAGTCCTGCTACCGGGACAGGGTTCAACGAGCAGTACTTC. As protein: CASSPATGTGFNEQYF.

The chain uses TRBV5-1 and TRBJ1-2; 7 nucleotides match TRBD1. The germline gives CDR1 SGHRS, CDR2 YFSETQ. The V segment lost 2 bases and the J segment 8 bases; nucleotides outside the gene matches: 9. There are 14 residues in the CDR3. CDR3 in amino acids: CASSFIGGASGYTF. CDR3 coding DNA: TGCGCCAGCAGCTTTATAGGGGGCGCTTCCGGCTACACCTTC. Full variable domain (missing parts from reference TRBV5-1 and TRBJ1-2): KAGVTQTPRYLIKTRGQQVTLSCSPISGHRSVSWYQQTPGQGLQFLFEYFSETQRNKGNFPGRFSGRQFSNSRSEMNVSTLELGDSALYLCASSFIGGASGYTFGSGTRLTVV.

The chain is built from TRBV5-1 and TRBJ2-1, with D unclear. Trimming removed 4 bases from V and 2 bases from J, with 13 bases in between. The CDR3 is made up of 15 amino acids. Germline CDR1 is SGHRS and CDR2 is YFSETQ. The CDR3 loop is CASSATRGTYNEQFF. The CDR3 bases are TGCGCCAGCAGCGCCACTCGCGGCACCTACAATGAGCAGTTCTTC. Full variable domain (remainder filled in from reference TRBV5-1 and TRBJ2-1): KAGVTQTPRYLIKTRGQQVTLSCSPISGHRSVSWYQQTPGQGLQFLFEYFSETQRNKGNFPGRFSGRQFSNSRSEMNVSTLELGDSALYLCASSATRGTYNEQFFGPGTRLTVL.

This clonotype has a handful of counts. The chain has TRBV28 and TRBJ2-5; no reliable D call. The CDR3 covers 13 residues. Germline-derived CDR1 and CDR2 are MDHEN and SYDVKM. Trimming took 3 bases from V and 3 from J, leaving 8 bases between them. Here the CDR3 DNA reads TGTGCCAGCAGTTTGCCACAGAAAGAGACCCAGTACTTC. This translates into CASSLPQKETQYF.

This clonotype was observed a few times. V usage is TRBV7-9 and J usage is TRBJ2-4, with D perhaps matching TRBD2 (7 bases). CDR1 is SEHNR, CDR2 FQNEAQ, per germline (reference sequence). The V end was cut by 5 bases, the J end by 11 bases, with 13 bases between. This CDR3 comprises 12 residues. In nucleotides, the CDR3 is TGTGCCAGCAGCATAGGGGGACTATTTCAGTACTTC. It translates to CASSIGGLFQYF. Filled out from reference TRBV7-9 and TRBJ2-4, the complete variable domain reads DTGVSQNPRHKITKRGQNVTFRCDPISEHNRLYWYRQTLGQGPEFLTYFQNEAQLEKSRLLSDRFSAERPKGSFSTLEIQRTEQGDSAMYLCASSIGGLFQYFGAGTRLSVL.

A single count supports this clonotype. The CDR3, as DNA: TGTGCCACCAGCATAGGTGACGGCTACACCTTC. Amino acid sequence: CATSIGDGYTF. This sequence joins TRBV15 and TRBJ1-2, with D unresolved. Trimming took off 4 bases at V and 8 bases at J, with 8 bases between the two ends. The CDR3 runs 11 residues. Germline V gene lookup returns CDR1 LNHNV and CDR2 YYDKDF (reference sequence).

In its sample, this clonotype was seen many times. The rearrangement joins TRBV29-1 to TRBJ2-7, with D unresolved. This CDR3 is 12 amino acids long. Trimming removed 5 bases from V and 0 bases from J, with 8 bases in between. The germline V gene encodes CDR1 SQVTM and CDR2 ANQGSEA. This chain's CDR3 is CSVWIASYEQYF. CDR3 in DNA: TGCAGCGTTTGGATCGCCTCCTACGAGCAGTACTTC.

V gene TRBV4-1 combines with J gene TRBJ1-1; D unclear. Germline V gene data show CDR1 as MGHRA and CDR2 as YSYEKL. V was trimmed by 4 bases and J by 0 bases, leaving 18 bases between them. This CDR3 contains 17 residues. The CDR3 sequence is CASSRFDAPRMNTEAFF. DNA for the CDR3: TGCGCCAGCAGCCGATTCGACGCGCCACGGATGAACACTGAAGCTTTCTTT.

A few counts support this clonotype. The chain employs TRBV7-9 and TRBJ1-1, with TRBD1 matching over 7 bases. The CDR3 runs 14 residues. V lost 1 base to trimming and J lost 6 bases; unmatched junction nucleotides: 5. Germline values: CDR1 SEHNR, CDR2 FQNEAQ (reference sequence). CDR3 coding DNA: TGTGCCAGCAGCTTAGTGGCAGGGGGATCTGAAGCTTTCTTT. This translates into CASSLVAGGSEAFF.

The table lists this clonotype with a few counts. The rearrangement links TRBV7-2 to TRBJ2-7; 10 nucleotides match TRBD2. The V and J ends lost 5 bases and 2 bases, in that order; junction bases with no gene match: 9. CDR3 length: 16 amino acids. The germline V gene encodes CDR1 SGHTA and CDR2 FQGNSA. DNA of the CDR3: TGTGCCAGCAGCCGACTAGCGGGTCAAGCTCCCTACGAGCAGTACTTC. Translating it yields CASSRLAGQAPYEQYF.

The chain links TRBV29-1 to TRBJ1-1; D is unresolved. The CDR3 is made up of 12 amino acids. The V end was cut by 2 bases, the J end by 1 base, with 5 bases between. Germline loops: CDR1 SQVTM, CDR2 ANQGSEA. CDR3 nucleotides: TGCAGCGTTGAAAAGGCGAACACTGAAGCTTTCTTT. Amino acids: CSVEKANTEAFF.

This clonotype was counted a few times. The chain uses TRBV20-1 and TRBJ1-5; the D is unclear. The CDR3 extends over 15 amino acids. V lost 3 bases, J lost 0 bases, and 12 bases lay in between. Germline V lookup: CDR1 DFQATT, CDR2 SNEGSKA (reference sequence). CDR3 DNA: TGCAGTGCTAGCGCCAACTCAGGTAGCAATCAGCCCCAGCATTTT. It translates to CSASANSGSNQPQHF.

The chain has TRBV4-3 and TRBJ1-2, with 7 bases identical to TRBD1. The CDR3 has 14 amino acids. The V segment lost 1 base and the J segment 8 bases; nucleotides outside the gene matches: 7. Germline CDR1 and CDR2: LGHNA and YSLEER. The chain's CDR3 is CASSQGRGPGGYTF. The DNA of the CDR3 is TGCGCCAGCAGCCAAGGAAGGGGGCCGGGGGGCTACACCTTC.

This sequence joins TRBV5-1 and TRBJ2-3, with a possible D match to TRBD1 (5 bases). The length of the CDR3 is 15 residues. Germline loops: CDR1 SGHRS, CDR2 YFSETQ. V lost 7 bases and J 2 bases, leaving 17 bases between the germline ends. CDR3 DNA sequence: TGCGCCAGCTTCATTGGGGCAGGGAACACAGATACGCAGTATTTT. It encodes CASFIGAGNTDTQYF.

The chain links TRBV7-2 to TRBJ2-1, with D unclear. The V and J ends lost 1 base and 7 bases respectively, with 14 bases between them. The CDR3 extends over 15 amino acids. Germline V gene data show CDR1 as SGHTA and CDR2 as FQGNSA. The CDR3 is CASSLDSRRLNEQFF. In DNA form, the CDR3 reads TGTGCCAGCAGCTTAGACTCTCGGCGGTTGAATGAGCAGTTCTTC.

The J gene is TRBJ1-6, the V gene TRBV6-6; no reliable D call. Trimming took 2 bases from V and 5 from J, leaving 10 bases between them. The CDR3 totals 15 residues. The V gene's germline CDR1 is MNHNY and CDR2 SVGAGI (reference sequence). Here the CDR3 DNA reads TGTGCCAGCAGTTACGCAGGACCCAATAATTCACCCCTCCACTTT. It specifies CASSYAGPNNSPLHF.

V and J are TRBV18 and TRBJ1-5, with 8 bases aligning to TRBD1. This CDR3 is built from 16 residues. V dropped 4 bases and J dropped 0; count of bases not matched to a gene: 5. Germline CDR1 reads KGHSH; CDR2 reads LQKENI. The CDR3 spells CASSRQGAGSNQPQHF. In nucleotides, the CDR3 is TGTGCCAGCTCACGCCAGGGGGCAGGTAGCAATCAGCCCCAGCATTTT.

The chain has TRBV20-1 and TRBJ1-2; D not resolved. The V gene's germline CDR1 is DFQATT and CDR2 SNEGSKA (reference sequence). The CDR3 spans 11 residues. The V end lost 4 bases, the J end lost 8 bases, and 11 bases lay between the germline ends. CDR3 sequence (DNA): TGCAGTGCTATAGACACTTTCGGCTACACCTTC. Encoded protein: CSAIDTFGYTF.

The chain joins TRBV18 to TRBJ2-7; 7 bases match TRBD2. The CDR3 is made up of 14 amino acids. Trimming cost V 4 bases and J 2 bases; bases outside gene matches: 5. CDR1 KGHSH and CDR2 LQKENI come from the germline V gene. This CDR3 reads CASSLRTRTYEQYF. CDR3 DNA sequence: TGTGCCAGCTCACTCCGGACTAGGACCTACGAGCAGTACTTC.

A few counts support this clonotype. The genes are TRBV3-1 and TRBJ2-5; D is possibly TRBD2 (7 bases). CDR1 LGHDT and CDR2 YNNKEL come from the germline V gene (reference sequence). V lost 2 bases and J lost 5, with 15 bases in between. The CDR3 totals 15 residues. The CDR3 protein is CASSQFGGAGETQYF. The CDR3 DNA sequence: TGTGCCAGCAGCCAATTTGGGGGGGCTGGGGAGACCCAGTACTTC.

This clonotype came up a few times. The CDR3 reads CASSLSPGQGVYEQYF. The CDR3, as DNA: TGTGCCAGCAGCCTATCACCGGGACAGGGAGTCTACGAGCAGTACTTC. The J gene is TRBJ2-7, the V gene TRBV5-5, with 9 positions matching TRBD1. V lost 4 bases, J lost 3 bases, and 11 bases stayed unmatched. Germline CDR1 reads SGHKS; CDR2 reads YYEKEE (reference sequence). The CDR3 contains 16 residues.

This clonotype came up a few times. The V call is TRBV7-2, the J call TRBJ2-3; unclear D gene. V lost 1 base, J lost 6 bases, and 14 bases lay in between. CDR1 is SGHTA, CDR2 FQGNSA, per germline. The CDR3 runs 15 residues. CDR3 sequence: CASSLEVRLPDTQYF. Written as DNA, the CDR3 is TGTGCCAGCAGCTTAGAGGTACGGCTCCCGGATACGCAGTATTTT.

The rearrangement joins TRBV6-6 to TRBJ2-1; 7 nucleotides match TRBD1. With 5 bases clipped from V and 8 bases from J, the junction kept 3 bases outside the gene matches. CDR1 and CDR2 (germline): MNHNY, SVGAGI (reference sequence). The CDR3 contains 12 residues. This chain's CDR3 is CASSATGYEQFF. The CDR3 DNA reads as TGTGCCAGCAGTGCGACAGGGTATGAGCAGTTCTTC.